This record looks at one T cell receptor (beta chain) sequence and its context. The source of the sample is a study of T cell changes during pregnancy in multiple sclerosis. Only in-frame clones appear in the TCRdb table, and some are missing; sequencing was by immunoSEQ multiplex PCR. This table holds approximately 88,000 clones, around 92% found once. This CDR3 has 18 amino acids. The V segment lost 2 bases and the J segment 1 base; nucleotides outside the gene matches: 16. CDR1 GTSNPN and CDR2 SVGIG come from the germline V gene (reference sequence). The sequencing used peripheral blood, collected in the third trimester of pregnancy. The rearrangement links TRBV30 to TRBJ1-1; 7 nucleotides match TRBD1. The receptor comes from a female donor with multiple sclerosis, enrolled in a pregnancy study. The CDR3 nucleotides read TGTGCCTGGAGTATATGGGCGTACAGGGGCAGGGGGAACACTGAAGCTTTCTTT. Encoded protein: CAWSIWAYRGRGNTEAFF.